This T cell receptor (beta chain) was sequenced for a study of shared clonotypes between healthy human individuals. Looking at the study overall: The study enrolled a couple of women and a few men aged 18 to 49.

This CDR3 comprises 14 residues. V was pared by 1 base and J by 5 bases, with 8 bases between. Germline lookup yields CDR1 SNHLY and CDR2 FYNNEI. The data were produced by immunoSEQ multiplex PCR, yet TCRdb's version contains in-frame clones alone and is incomplete. The sample lists approximately 500,000 clones, about 78% occurring once. The V and J genes are TRBV2 and TRBJ1-4; D is possibly TRBD1 (6 bases). This TCR was recovered from a woman aged 40-49 years in good health. Some clones in this sample may be carry-over from other donors' samples. The sequencing input was PBMCs. DNA of the CDR3: TGTGCCAGCAGTGAAGGGCAGGGGAATGAAAAACTGTTTTTT. Translating gives CASSEGQGNEKLFF.